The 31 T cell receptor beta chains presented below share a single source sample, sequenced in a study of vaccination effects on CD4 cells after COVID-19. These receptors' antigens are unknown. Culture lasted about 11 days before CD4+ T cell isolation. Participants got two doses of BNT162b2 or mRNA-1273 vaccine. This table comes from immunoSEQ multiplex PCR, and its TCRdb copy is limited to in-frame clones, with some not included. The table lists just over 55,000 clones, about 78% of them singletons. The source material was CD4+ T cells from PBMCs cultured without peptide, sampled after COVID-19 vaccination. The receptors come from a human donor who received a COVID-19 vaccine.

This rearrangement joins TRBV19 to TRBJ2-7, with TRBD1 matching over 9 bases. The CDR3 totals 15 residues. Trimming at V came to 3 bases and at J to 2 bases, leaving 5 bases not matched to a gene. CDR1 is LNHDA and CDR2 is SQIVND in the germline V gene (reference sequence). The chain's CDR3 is CASSIAGTGTYEQYF. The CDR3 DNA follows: TGTGCCAGTAGTATCGCCGGGACAGGGACCTACGAGCAGTACTTC.

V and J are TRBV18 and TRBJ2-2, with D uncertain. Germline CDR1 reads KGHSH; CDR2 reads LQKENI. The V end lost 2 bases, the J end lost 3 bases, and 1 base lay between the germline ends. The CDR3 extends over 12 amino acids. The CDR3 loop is CASSPDTGELFF. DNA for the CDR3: TGTGCCAGCTCACCAGACACCGGGGAGCTGTTTTTT.

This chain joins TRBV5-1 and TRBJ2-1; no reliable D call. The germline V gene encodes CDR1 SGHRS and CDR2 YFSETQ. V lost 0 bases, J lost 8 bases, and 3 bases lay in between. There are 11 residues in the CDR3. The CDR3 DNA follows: TGCGCCAGCAGCTTGGGCCATGAGCAGTTCTTC. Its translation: CASSLGHEQFF.

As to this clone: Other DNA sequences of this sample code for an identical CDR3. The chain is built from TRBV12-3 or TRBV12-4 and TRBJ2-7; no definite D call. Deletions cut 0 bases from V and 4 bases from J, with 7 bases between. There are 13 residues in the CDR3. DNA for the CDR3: TGTGCCAGCAGTTTAGCAGTGGATTACGAGCAGTACTTC. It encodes CASSLAVDYEQYF.

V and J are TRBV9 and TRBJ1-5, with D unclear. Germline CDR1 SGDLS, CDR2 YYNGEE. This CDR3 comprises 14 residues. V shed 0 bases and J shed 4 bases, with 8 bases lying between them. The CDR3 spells CASSVGFMNQPQHF. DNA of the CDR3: TGTGCCAGCAGCGTAGGGTTTATGAATCAGCCCCAGCATTTT.

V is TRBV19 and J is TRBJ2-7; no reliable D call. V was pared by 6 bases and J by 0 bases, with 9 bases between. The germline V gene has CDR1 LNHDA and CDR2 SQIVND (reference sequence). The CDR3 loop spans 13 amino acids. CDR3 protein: CASRASGSYEQYF. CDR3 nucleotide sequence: TGTGCCAGTAGGGCCTCAGGCTCCTACGAGCAGTACTTC.

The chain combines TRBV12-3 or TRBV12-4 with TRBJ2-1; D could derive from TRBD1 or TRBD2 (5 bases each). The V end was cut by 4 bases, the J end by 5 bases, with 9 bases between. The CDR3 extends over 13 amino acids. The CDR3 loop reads CASSWDGDNEQFF. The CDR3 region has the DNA TGTGCCAGCAGTTGGGACGGGGACAATGAGCAGTTCTTC.

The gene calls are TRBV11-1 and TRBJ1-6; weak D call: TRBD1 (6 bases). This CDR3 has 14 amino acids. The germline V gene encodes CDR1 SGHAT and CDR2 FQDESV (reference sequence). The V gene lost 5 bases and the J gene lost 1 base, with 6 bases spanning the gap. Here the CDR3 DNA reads TGTGCCAGCAGCCAGGGGTCCTATAATTCACCCCTCCACTTT. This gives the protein CASSQGSYNSPLHF.

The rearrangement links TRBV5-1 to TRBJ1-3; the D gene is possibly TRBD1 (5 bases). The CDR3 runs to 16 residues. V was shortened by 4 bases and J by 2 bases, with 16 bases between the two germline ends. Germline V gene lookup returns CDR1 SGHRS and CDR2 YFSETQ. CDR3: CASSREAQGTGNTIYF. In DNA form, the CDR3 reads TGCGCCAGCAGCCGGGAGGCCCAGGGAACTGGAAACACCATATATTTT.

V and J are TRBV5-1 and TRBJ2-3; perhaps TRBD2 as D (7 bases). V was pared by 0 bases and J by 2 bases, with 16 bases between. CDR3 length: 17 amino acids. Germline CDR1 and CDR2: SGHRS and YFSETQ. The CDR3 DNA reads TGCGCCAGCAGCTTGGGGGGGGGCCCCTTACCCACAGATACGCAGTATTTT. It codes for CASSLGGGPLPTDTQYF.

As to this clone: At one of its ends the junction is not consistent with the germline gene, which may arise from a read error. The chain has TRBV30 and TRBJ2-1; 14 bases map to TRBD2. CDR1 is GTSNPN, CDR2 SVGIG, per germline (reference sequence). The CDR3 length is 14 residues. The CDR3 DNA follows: TGTGCCTGGATCAGCGCCGGGACTAGCGGGGGCGCGGTCTTC. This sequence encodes CAWISAGTSGGAVF.

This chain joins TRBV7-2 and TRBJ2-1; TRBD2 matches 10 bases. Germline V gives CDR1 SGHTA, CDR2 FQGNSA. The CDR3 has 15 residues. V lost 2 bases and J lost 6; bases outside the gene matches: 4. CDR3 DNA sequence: TGTGCCAGCAGCTTATCTAGCGGGGGCTCCAATGAGCAGTTCTTC. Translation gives CASSLSSGGSNEQFF.

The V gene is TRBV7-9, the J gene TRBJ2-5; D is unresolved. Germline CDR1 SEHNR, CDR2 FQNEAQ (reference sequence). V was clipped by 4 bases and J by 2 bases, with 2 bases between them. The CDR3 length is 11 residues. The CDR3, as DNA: TGTGCCAGCAGCTCACAAGAGACCCAGTACTTC. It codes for CASSSQETQYF.

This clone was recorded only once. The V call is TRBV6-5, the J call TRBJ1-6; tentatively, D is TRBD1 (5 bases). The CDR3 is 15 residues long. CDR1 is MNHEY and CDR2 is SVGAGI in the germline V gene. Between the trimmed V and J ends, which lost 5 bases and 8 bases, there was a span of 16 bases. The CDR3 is CASSKQPGTYSPLHF. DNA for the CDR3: TGTGCCAGCAGTAAACAACCCGGGACTTATTCACCCCTCCACTTT.

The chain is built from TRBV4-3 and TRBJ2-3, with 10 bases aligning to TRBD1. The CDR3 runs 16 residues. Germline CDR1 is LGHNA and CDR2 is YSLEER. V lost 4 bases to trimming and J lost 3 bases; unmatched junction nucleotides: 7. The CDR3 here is CASSRQTGGETDTQYF. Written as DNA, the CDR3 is TGCGCCAGCAGCCGTCAGACAGGGGGCGAGACAGATACGCAGTATTTT.

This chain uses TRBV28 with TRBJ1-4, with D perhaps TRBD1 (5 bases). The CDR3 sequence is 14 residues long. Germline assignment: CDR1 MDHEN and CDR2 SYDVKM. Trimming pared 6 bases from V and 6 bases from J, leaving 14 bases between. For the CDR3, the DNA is TGTGCCAGCAGCCTGGGAGGGGTCTATGAAAAACTGTTTTTT. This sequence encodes CASSLGGVYEKLFF.

CDR3 DNA sequence: TGTGCCACCAGCAGATACATAGGGACTAGCGGGACGCCCTACGAGCAGTACTTC. Its protein product is CATSRYIGTSGTPYEQYF. The chain links TRBV15 to TRBJ2-7, with 13 nucleotides matching TRBD2. Germline loops: CDR1 LNHNV, CDR2 YYDKDF (reference sequence). J gave up 2 bases and V 2 bases, and 9 bases lay outside the gene matches. This CDR3 is 18 amino acids long.

DNA for the CDR3: TGTGCCAGCAGCTTAGAGGGTACCTATGGCTACACCTTC. Its protein product is CASSLEGTYGYTF. The chain is built from TRBV11-2 and TRBJ1-2; no reliable D call. Trimming stripped 0 bases from V and 4 bases from J, with 6 bases between. Germline loops: CDR1 SGHAT, CDR2 FQNNGV. The CDR3 spans 13 residues.

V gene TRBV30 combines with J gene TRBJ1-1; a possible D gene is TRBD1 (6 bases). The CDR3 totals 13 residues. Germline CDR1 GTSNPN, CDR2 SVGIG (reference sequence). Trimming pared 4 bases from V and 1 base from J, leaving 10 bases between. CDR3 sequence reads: CAWNPTGNTEAFF. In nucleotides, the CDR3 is TGTGCCTGGAACCCGACAGGGAACACTGAAGCTTTCTTT.

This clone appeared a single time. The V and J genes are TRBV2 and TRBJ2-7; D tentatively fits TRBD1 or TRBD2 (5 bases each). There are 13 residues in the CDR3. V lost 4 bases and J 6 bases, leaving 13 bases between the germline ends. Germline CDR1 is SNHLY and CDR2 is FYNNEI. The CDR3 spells CASSVGPQGEQYF. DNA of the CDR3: TGTGCCAGCAGTGTGGGACCTCAAGGCGAGCAGTACTTC.

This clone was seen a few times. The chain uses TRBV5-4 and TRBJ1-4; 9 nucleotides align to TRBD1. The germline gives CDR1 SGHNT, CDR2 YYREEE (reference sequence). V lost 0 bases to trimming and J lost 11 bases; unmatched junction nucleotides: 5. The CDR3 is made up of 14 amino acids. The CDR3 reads CASSLAGTGSKLFF. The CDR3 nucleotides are TGTGCCAGCAGCTTGGCCGGGACAGGGAGCAAACTGTTTTTT.

CDR3 sequence reads: CASSIPGGAYEQYF. The CDR3 DNA is TGTGCCAGTAGTATACCAGGGGGCGCCTACGAGCAGTACTTC. The J gene is TRBJ2-7, the V gene TRBV19; 8 positions agree with TRBD1. CDR1 is LNHDA, CDR2 SQIVND, per germline (reference sequence). Trimming took 2 bases from V and 2 from J; bases not matched to a gene: 2. The CDR3 consists of 14 residues.

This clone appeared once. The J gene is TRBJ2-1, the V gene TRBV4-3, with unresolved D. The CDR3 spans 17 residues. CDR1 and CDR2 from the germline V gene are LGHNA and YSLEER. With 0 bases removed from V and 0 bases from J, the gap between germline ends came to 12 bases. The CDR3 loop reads CASSQDKALLSYNEQFF. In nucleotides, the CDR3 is TGCGCCAGCAGCCAAGATAAGGCTCTACTCTCCTACAATGAGCAGTTCTTC.

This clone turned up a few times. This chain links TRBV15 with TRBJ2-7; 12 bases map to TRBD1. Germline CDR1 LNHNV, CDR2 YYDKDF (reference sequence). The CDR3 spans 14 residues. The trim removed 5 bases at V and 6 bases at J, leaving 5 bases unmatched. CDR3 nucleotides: TGTGCCACCAGCGGGGACAGGGGGCAGTTCGAGCAGTACTTC. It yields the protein CATSGDRGQFEQYF.

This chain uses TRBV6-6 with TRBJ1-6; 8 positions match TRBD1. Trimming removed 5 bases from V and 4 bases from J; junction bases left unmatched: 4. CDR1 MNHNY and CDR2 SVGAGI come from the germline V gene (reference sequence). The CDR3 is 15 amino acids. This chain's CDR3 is CASSPGQAYNSPLHF. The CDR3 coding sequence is TGTGCCAGCAGTCCGGGACAGGCATATAATTCACCCCTCCACTTT.

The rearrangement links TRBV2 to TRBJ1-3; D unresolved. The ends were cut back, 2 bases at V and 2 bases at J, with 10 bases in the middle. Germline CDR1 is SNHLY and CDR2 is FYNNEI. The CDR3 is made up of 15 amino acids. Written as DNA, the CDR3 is TGTGCCAGCAGTGAACAGGCCACGGCTGGAAACACCATATATTTT. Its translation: CASSEQATAGNTIYF.

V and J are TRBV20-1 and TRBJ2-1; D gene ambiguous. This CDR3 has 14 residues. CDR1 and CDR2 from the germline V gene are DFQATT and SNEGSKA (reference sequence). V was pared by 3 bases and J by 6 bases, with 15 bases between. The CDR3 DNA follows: TGCAGTGCTAGTTCCGGGCCGACGGGCAATGAGCAGTTCTTC. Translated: CSASSGPTGNEQFF.

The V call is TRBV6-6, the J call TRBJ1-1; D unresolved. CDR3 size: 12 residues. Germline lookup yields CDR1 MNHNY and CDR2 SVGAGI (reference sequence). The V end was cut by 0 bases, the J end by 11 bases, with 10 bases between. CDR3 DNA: TGTGCCAGCAGTTACTCGGGCCGGGGTGCTTTCTTT. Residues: CASSYSGRGAFF.

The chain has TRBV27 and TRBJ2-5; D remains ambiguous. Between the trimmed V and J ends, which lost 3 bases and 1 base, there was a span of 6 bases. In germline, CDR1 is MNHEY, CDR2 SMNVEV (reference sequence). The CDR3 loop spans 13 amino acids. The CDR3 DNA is TGTGCCAGCAGTTTGGTGGGCCAAGAGACCCAGTACTTC. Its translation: CASSLVGQETQYF.

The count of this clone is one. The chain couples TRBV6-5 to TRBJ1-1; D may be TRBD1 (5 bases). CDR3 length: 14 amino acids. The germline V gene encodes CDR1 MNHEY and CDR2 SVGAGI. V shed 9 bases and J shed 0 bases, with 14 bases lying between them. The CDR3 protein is CASNRQNLNTEAFF. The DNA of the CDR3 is TGTGCCAGTAATAGACAGAATTTGAACACTGAAGCTTTCTTT.

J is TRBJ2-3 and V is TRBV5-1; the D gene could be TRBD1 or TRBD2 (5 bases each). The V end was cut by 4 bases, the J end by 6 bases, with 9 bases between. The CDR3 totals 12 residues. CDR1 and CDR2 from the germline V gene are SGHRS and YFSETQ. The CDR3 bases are TGCGCCAGCAGCAGGGACCTGGATACGCAGTATTTT. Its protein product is CASSRDLDTQYF.